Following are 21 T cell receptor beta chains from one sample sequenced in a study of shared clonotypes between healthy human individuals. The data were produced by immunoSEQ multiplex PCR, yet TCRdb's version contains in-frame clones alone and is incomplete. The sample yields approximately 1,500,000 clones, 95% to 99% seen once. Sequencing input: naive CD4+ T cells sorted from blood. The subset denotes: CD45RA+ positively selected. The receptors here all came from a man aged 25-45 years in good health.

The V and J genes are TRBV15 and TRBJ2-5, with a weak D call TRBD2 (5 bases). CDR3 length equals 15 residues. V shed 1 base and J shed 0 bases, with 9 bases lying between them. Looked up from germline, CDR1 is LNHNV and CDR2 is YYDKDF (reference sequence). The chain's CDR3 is CATSRVGDYQETQYF. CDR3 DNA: TGTGCCACCAGCAGAGTGGGAGACTACCAAGAGACCCAGTACTTC.

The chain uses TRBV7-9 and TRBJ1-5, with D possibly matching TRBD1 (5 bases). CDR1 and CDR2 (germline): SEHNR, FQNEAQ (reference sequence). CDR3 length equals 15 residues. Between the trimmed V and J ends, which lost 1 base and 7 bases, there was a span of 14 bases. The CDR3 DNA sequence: TGTGCCAGCAGCTTAGACAGGTCCGGGGACCAGCCCCAGCATTTT. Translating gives CASSLDRSGDQPQHF. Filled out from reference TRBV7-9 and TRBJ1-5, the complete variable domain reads DTGVSQNPRHKITKRGQNVTFRCDPISEHNRLYWYRQTLGQGPEFLTYFQNEAQLEKSRLLSDRFSAERPKGSFSTLEIQRTEQGDSAMYLCASSLDRSGDQPQHFGDGTRLSIL.

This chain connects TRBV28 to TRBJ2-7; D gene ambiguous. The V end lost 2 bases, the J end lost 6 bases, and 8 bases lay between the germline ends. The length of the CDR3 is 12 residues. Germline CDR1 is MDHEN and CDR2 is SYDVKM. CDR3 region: CASSLSPFEQYF. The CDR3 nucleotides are TGTGCCAGCAGTTTAAGCCCTTTCGAGCAGTACTTC.

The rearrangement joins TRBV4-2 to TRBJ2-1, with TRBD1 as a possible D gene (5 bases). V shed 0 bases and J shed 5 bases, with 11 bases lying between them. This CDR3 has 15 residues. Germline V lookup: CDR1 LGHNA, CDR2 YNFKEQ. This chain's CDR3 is CASSQDGHSDNEQFF. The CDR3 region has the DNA TGTGCCAGCAGCCAAGATGGACACAGTGACAATGAGCAGTTCTTC.

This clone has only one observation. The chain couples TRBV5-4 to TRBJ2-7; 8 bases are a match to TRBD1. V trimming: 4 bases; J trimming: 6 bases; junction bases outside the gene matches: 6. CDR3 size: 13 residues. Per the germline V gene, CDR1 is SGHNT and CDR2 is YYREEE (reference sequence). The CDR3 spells CASSLGQGGEQYF. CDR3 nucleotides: TGTGCCAGCAGCCTCGGACAGGGTGGCGAGCAGTACTTC.

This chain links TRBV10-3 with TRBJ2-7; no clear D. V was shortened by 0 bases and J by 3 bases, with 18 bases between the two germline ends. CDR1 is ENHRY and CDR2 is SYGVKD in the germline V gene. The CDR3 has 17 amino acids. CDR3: CAISESSRVQNHYEQYF. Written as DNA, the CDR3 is TGTGCCATCAGTGAGTCCTCTCGGGTTCAGAACCACTACGAGCAGTACTTC.

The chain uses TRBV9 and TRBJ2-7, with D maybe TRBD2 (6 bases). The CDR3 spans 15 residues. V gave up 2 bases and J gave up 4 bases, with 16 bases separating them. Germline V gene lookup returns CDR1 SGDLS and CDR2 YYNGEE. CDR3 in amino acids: CASSVSAGPQYEQYF. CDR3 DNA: TGTGCCAGCAGCGTTTCAGCGGGCCCTCAGTACGAGCAGTACTTC.

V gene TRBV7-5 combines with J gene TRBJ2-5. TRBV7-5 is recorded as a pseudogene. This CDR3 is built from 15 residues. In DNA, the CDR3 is TGTGTCAGAAGCTTAGTCTGGTTGCTCCAAGAGACCCAGTACTTC. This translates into CVRSLVWLLQETQYF.

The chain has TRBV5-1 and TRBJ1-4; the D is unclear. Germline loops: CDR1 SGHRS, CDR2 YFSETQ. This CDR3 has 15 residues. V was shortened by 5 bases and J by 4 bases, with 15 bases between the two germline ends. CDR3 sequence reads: CASSPVPGFNEKLFF. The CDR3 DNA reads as TGCGCCAGCAGTCCTGTCCCCGGATTTAATGAAAAACTGTTTTTT.

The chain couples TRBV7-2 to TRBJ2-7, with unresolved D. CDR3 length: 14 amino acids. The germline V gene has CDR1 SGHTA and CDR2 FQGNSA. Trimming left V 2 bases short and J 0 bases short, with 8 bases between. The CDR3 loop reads CASSLMRSSYEQYF. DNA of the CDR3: TGTGCCAGCAGCTTAATGAGGAGCTCCTACGAGCAGTACTTC.

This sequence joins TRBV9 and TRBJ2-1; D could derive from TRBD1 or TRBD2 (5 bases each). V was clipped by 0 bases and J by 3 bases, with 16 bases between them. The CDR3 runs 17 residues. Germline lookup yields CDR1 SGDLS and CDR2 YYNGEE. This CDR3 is CASSVGGSARGYNEQFF. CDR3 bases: TGTGCCAGCAGCGTAGGTGGTAGCGCAAGGGGCTACAATGAGCAGTTCTTC.

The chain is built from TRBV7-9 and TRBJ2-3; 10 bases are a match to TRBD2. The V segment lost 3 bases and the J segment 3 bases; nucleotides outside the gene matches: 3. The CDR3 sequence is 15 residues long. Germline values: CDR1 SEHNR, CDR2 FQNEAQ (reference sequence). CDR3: CASSFGLAATDTQYF. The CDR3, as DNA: TGTGCCAGCAGCTTTGGACTAGCGGCTACAGATACGCAGTATTTT.

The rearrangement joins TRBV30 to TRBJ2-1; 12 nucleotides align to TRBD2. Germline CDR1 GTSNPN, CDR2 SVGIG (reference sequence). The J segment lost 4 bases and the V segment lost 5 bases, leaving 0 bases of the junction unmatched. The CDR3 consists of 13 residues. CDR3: CAWGLAGYNEQFF. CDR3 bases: TGTGCCTGGGGACTAGCGGGATACAATGAGCAGTTCTTC. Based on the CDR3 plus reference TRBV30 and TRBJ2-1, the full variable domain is SQTIHQWPATLVQPVGSPLSLECTVEGTSNPNLYWYRQAAGRGLQLLFYSVGIGQISSEVPQNLSASRPQDRQFILSSKKLLLSDSGFYLCAWGLAGYNEQFFGPGTRLTVL.

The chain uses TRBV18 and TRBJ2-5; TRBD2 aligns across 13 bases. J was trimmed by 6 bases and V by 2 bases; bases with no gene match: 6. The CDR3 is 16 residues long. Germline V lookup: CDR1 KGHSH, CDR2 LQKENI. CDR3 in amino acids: CASSPELAGGPKTQYF. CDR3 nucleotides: TGTGCCAGCTCACCAGAACTAGCGGGAGGGCCGAAGACCCAGTACTTC.

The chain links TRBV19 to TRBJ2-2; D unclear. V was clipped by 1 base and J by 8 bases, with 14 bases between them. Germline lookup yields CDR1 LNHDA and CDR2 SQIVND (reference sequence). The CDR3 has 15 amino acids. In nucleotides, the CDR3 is TGTGCCAGTAGTATAGGATTTGCGGCCCAAGGGGAGCTGTTTTTT. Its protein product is CASSIGFAAQGELFF.

DNA of the CDR3: TGCGCCAGCGCGGGCCAGGGGGTAGGGGAGACCCAGTACTTC. It is translated as CASAGQGVGETQYF. J is TRBJ2-5 and V is TRBV5-1; TRBD1 agrees at 7 bases. This CDR3 spans 14 amino acids. V shed 7 bases and J 5 bases; nucleotides not matched to a gene: 11. Germline-derived CDR1 and CDR2 are SGHRS and YFSETQ.

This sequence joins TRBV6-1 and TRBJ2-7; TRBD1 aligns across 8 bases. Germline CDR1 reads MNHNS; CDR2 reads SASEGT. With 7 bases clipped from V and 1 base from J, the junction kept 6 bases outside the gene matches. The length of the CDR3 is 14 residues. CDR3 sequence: CASTGDRGSYEQYF. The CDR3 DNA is TGTGCCAGCACTGGAGACAGGGGATCCTACGAGCAGTACTTC.

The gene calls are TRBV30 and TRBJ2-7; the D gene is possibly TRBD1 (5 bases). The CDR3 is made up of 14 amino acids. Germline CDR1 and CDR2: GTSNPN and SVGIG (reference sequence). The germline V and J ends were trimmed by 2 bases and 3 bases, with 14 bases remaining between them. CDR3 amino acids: CAWSLTAVVYEQYF. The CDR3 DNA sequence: TGTGCCTGGAGTCTGACAGCCGTGGTCTACGAGCAGTACTTC.

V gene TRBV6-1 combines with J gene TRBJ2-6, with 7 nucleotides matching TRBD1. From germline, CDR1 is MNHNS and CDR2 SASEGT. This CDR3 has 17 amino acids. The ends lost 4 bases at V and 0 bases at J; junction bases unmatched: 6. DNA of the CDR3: TGTGCCAGCAGTGGGAGACAGGGTTCCTCTGGGGCCAACGTCCTGACTTTC. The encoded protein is CASSGRQGSSGANVLTF.

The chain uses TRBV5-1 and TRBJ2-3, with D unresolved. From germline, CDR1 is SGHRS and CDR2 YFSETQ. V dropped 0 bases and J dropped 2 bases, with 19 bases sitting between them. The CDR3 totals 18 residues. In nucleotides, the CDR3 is TGCGCCAGCAGCTTGGCGTCAGGTGGTGTCCGGGCCACAGATACGCAGTATTTT. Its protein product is CASSLASGGVRATDTQYF.

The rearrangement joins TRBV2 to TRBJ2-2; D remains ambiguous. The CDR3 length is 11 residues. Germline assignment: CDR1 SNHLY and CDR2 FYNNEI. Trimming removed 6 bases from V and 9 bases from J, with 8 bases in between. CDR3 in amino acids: CASSPLRELFF. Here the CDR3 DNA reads TGTGCCAGCAGCCCCCTCCGGGAGCTGTTTTTT.